This T cell receptor (beta chain) derives from a study of OX40 agonist ivuxolimab in advanced cancers. Looking at the study overall: Across the patients, intravenous ivuxolimab was delivered every 2 weeks at 0.01 to 10 mg/kg. Melanoma, hepatocellular carcinoma, head and neck or renal cell cancer occurred in dose-escalation patients. Enrollees could have had prior anti-PD-1, anti-PD-L1 or anti-CTLA-4 therapy, which about 42% had received. General study findings and limits: The study found that CD8+ T cells averaged more expanded clones than CD4+.

Details on this clone: Its antigen is unknown.

TCRdb's table, derived via immunoSEQ multiplex PCR, lists solely in-frame clones and lacks some. The table records about 64,000 clones, 80% to 85% of them present only once. Per the germline V gene, CDR1 is LNHNV and CDR2 is YYDKDF (reference sequence). The CDR3 runs 17 residues. V dropped 1 base and J dropped 3; count of bases not matched to a gene: 8. The gene calls are TRBV15 and TRBJ2-3; 9 bases are a match to TRBD2. The receptor's source is an adult with an advanced solid tumor such as melanoma, head and neck, liver or kidney cancer. Source: CD4+ or CD8+ T cells sorted from blood, taken in a trial of the OX40 agonist ivuxolimab. The CDR3 DNA follows: TGTGCCACCAGCAGAGTAGCGACTAGCGGTGTTACAGATACGCAGTATTTT. Translated, it gives CATSRVATSGVTDTQYF.